Listed below are T cell receptor beta chains from one sample, sequenced in a study of liver allograft versus peripheral blood T cells. Using its own MiXCR run on the reads, TCRdb lists one record per CDR3 protein. The sample has over 750 distinct CDR3 sequences, about 14% seen once. Receptors originate from a human patient who had a liver transplant. The graft donor may have contributed some T cells. CDR3s include the opening cysteine and the closing phenylalanine or tryptophan. D genes are given only for firm matches. Size is omitted from some rows. Given values are once, few, many or a class for expanded clones.

TRBJ2-1	TRBD2	NA	18	TRBV27	CASSSSGLAGGLYNEQFF	TGTGCCAGCAGTTCCTCGGGACTAGCGGGGGGGCTATACAATGAGCAGTTCTTC
TRBJ1-2	NA	large	12	TRBV19	CASSSKTYGYTF	TGTGCCAGTAGTTCCAAGACCTATGGCTACACCTTC
TRBJ1-2	TRBD1	once	15	TRBV12-3/TRBV12-4	CASSLLLGTGGGYTF	TGTGCCAGCAGTTTATTACTCGGGACAGGGGGAGGCTACACCTTC
TRBJ2-7	NA	medium-sized	13	TRBV19	CASGSTGSYEQYF	TGTGCCAGTGGGTCGACGGGTAGCTACGAGCAGTACTTC
TRBJ1-1	NA	medium-sized	15	TRBV19	CASSAKGPRGTEAFF	TGTGCCAGTAGTGCCAAGGGACCGCGGGGCACTGAAGCTTTCTTT
TRBJ1-3	TRBD1	medium-sized	15	TRBV7-2	CASSFGTGAGNTIYF	TGTGCCAGCAGCTTCGGGACAGGGGCTGGAAACACCATATATTTT
TRBJ1-1	NA	NA	13	TRBV7-9	CASSSDGALRAFF	TGTGCCAGCAGCTCAGATGGGGCCCTGAGGGCTTTCTTT
TRBJ2-3	NA	NA	17	TRBV7-9	CASSLPDGTPSTDTQYF	TGTGCCAGCAGCTTACCAGACGGAACCCCTAGCACAGATACGCAGTATTTT
TRBJ2-2	NA	few	14	TRBV27	CATSWGTGTGELFF	TGTGCCACGTCATGGGGGACGGGCACCGGGGAGCTGTTTTTT
TRBJ1-1	NA	few	12	TRBV10-2	CASGNRVTEAFF	TGCGCCAGCGGAAACAGGGTCACTGAAGCTTTCTTT
TRBJ1-1	NA	medium-sized	14	TRBV19	CASSILSSNTEAFF	TGTGCCAGTAGTATACTTAGCAGCAACACTGAAGCTTTCTTT
TRBJ2-1	TRBD2	medium-sized	16	TRBV7-9	CASSSRLAVFYNEQFF	TGTGCCAGCAGCTCCAGACTAGCGGTATTCTACAATGAGCAGTTCTTC
TRBJ2-1	NA	NA	12	TRBV7-9	CASSSARGEQFF	TGTGCCAGCAGTTCGGCCCGGGGTGAGCAGTTCTTC
TRBJ1-1	NA	medium-sized	11	TRBV6-5	CASSQGTEAFF	TGTGCCAGCAGTCAAGGAACTGAAGCTTTCTTT
TRBJ1-2	TRBD1	large	15	TRBV15	CATSREGTGIYGYTF	TGTGCCACCAGCAGAGAAGGGACAGGGATCTATGGCTACACCTTC
TRBJ1-1	NA	few	12	TRBV7-9	CASSFGNTEAFF	TGTGCCAGCAGCTTCGGGAACACTGAAGCTTTCTTT
TRBJ1-6	NA	large	12	TRBV6-1	CASSGVGSPLHF	TGTGCCAGCAGTGGAGTAGGTTCACCCCTCCACTTT
TRBJ2-1	NA	once	12	TRBV7-9	CASSLGQNEQFF	TGTGCCAGCAGCTTAGGACAAAATGAGCAGTTCTTC